Listed below are T cell receptor beta chains from one sample, sequenced in a study of cytomegalovirus exposure and HLA in healthy donors. The method was immunoSEQ multiplex PCR; TCRdb's version includes in-frame clones alone and lacks a portion of them. The sample yields more than 130,000 clones, around 81% seen once. Sequenced sample: PBMCs. Source of these receptors: a man aged 35 to 55 in good health and CMV-seropositive. Each CDR3 is given with its conserved first and last residue. D genes are given only for firm matches. Expanded clones get a size class; other rows say once, few or many, or leave the size out.

d_call,j_call,clone_size,v_call,cdr3_nt,cdr3_aa
TRBD1,TRBJ2-7,once,TRBV6-6,TGTGCCAGCAGTCAGGGACAGGCCTTCCGGGAGCAGTACTTC,CASSQGQAFREQYF
TRBD1,TRBJ2-1,-,TRBV7-9,TGTGCCAGCAGCTTACCGACCCTCCGACAGGGGGTAACCTACAATGAGCAGTTCTTC,CASSLPTLRQGVTYNEQFF
-,TRBJ2-1,-,TRBV11-2,TGTGCCAGCAGCCTGTTGGAGGGTAACTCCTACAATGAGCAGTTCTTC,CASSLLEGNSYNEQFF
-,TRBJ2-7,-,TRBV28,TGTGCCAGCAGGGCCGGCACATACAGGTACGAGCAGTACTTC,CASRAGTYRYEQYF
-,TRBJ2-3,-,TRBV19,TGTGCCAGTAGTATAGGTTCGGGCACAGATACGCAGTATTTT,CASSIGSGTDTQYF
TRBD2,TRBJ2-1,-,TRBV9,TGTGCCAGCAGCTCCTTTAGCGGGGCCTTTTGGGAGCAGTTCTTC,CASSSFSGAFWEQFF
TRBD1,TRBJ2-7,-,TRBV2,TGTGCCAGCAGGACAGGGGGCTACGAGCAGTACTTC,CASRTGGYEQYF
-,TRBJ2-7,-,TRBV7-8,TGTGCCAGCAGCTTAGTAGGTGGGAGTAACGAGCAGTACTTC,CASSLVGGSNEQYF
-,TRBJ1-2,-,TRBV29-1,TGCAGCGTTGATCGGGACTCCTCCGGCTATGGCTACACCTTC,CSVDRDSSGYGYTF
TRBD1,TRBJ1-5,-,TRBV7-2,TGTGCCAGCAGCCAACAGGGGGCAGGTCAGCCCCAGCACTTT,CASSQQGAGQPQHF
TRBD1,TRBJ1-2,-,TRBV30,TGTGCCTGGAGGTCGGGCGGGACAGCCAAAAACTATGGCTACACCTTC,CAWRSGGTAKNYGYTF
-,TRBJ2-7,-,TRBV5-1,TGCGCCAGCAGCTTGGAGGGGGTCCGCTACGAGCAGTACTTC,CASSLEGVRYEQYF